One and the same sample provided the 12 T cell receptor beta chains below, sequenced in a study of beta chain features in type 1 diabetes (dated by TCRdb to between 2017 and 2018). Libraries were built with the immunoSEQ multiplex PCR assay. All of the isolated RNA was reverse transcribed with the High Capacity cDNA Reverse Transcription Kit, so expressed TCRB transcripts were sequenced. This immuneACCESS table, as held by TCRdb, lists in-frame sequences with V and J called but not all clones. Of the missing ones, under half trace to an unresolved V gene in checked studies; the others have no known cause. The sample records some 220,000 clones, approximately 11% of which are singletons. The biggest ten clones account for about 1.2% of the sample. The sequencing input was central memory CD4+ T cells from blood. Every receptor here comes from a man between 18 and 29 years old in good health.

CDR3 nucleotides: TGTGCCAGCAGCGTAGGTGTGGGACTAGCGTTGGGTGAGCAGTTCTTC. It specifies CASSVGVGLALGEQFF. The chain is built from TRBV9 and TRBJ2-1; TRBD2 matches at 10 bases. V shed 0 bases and J 9 bases; nucleotides not matched to a gene: 9. Germline CDR1 is SGDLS and CDR2 is YYNGEE. This CDR3 comprises 16 residues.

The chain recombines TRBV10-3 with TRBJ2-2; 11 bases are shared with TRBD2. From germline, CDR1 is ENHRY and CDR2 SYGVKD. This CDR3 comprises 18 residues. V lost 0 bases, J lost 2 bases, and 5 bases stayed unmatched. The CDR3 protein is CAISESETSGANTGELFF. DNA of the CDR3: TGTGCCATCAGTGAGTCGGAGACTAGCGGGGCTAACACCGGGGAGCTGTTTTTT.

This clone was counted a few times. The chain links TRBV6-6 to TRBJ2-3, with 7 bases matching TRBD2. The CDR3 totals 16 residues. The V gene end was trimmed by 5 bases and the J gene end by 2 bases; junction bases not matched to a gene: 10. Germline V gene sequence: CDR1 MNHNY, CDR2 SVGAGI (reference sequence). DNA for the CDR3: TGTGCCAGCAGTCCTTATGCGGGAGCCTCCACAGATACGCAGTATTTT. It encodes CASSPYAGASTDTQYF.

V gene TRBV9 combines with J gene TRBJ2-1, with 8 bases aligning to TRBD1. The CDR3 is made up of 16 amino acids. The germline gives CDR1 SGDLS, CDR2 YYNGEE. Trimming took 4 bases from V and 0 from J; bases not matched to a gene: 6. CDR3 in amino acids: CASSPRTGSSYNEQFF. The CDR3 DNA reads as TGTGCCAGCAGCCCCCGGACAGGGAGCTCCTACAATGAGCAGTTCTTC.

Comments on this clone: Possible read error: a much larger clone is one base away. The V call is TRBV7-3, the J call TRBJ2-6; D is undetermined. The germline V and J ends were trimmed by 6 bases and 2 bases, with 2 bases remaining between them. From germline, CDR1 is SGHTA and CDR2 FQGTGA. The CDR3 consists of 12 residues. CDR3 loop: CASRAGANVLTF. The CDR3 nucleotides are TGTGCCAGCAGGGCTGGGGCCAACGTCCTGACTTTC.

The CDR3 DNA reads as TGTGCCAGCAGCTTAGCTATGGGAAACTACGAGCAGTACTTC. Its protein is CASSLAMGNYEQYF. This sequence joins TRBV7-2 and TRBJ2-7, with D unresolved. The CDR3 covers 14 residues. The V and J ends lost 0 bases and 3 bases respectively, with 9 bases between them. The V gene's germline CDR1 is SGHTA and CDR2 FQGNSA.

In this sample, this clone turned up a few times. V usage is TRBV30 and J usage is TRBJ2-5; D is possibly TRBD1 or TRBD2 (7 bases each). Germline V lookup: CDR1 GTSNPN, CDR2 SVGIG (reference sequence). Trimming shortened V by 4 bases and J by 1 base, and 16 bases separated the two germline ends. The CDR3 spans 15 residues. The CDR3 DNA follows: TGTGCCTGGACACGGGGGAGGGGGCCCCAAGAGACCCAGTACTTC. Encoded protein: CAWTRGRGPQETQYF.

This chain uses TRBV5-4 with TRBJ2-1; the D call may be TRBD1 or TRBD2 (5 bases each). The germline CDR1 and CDR2 sequences are SGHNT and YYREEE (reference sequence). This CDR3 has 16 amino acids. V was trimmed by 6 bases and J by 4 bases, leaving 20 bases between them. The CDR3 nucleotides are TGTGCCAGCACACCCGGGGCCCCCGCTTCGTACAATGAGCAGTTCTTC. Residues: CASTPGAPASYNEQFF.

The V call is TRBV11-2, the J call TRBJ2-2, with D possibly being TRBD2 (5 bases). The CDR3 loop spans 16 amino acids. V shed 5 bases and J shed 1 base, with 14 bases lying between them. Per germline, CDR1 SGHAT and CDR2 FQNNGV. The DNA of the CDR3 is TGTGCCAGCAGCGTGGGCCTAGCTGGGAACACCGGGGAGCTGTTTTTT. Its translation: CASSVGLAGNTGELFF.

The rearrangement uses TRBV5-1 and TRBJ2-1; the match to TRBD2 covers 10 bases. The CDR3 runs 15 residues. J lost 5 bases, V lost 0 bases, and 2 bases had no gene match. CDR1 is SGHRS and CDR2 is YFSETQ in the germline V gene. DNA for the CDR3: TGCGCCAGCAGCTTGGGGACTAGCGGCAACAATGAGCAGTTCTTC. Its translation: CASSLGTSGNNEQFF.

The V gene is TRBV27, the J gene TRBJ1-5; D is possibly TRBD1 (5 bases). Trimming removed 5 bases from V and 3 bases from J, with 11 bases in between. This CDR3 contains 14 residues. Germline assignment: CDR1 MNHEY and CDR2 SMNVEV (reference sequence). CDR3 DNA: TGTGCCAGCAGTCGGGGACGGTACAATCAGCCCCAGCATTTT. The encoded protein is CASSRGRYNQPQHF.

For this clone: A much bigger clone sits one base away, suggesting this may be a read error. The V call is TRBV5-6, the J call TRBJ1-1; D remains ambiguous. Germline assignment: CDR1 SGHDT and CDR2 YYEEEE. This CDR3 is 11 amino acids long. Trimming pared 2 bases from V and 2 bases from J, leaving 1 base between. CDR3 DNA: TGTGCCAGCAGCTTAAACACTGAAGCTTTCTTT. Amino acid sequence: CASSLNTEAFF.